A single sample is the source of the 29 T cell receptor beta chains below, sequenced in a study of shared clonotypes between healthy human individuals. Naivety among CD8 cells was defined by CD45RO negativity and positive CCR7 selection, thereby excluding terminally differentiated effector memory CD45RA+ cells. TCRdb keeps only in-frame clones here, not all; method: immunoSEQ multiplex PCR. The table lists 2 million to 2.5 million clones, 90% to 95% of them singletons, with 1.5% to 2% in the top ten. Sequencing input: naive CD8+ T cells from PBMCs. Every receptor here comes from a man between 18 and 35 years old in good health. Some clones in this sample may be carry-over from other donors' samples.

The chain carries TRBV30 and TRBJ2-7; 7 bases are shared with TRBD2. CDR3 length: 13 amino acids. J lost 5 bases, V lost 3 bases, and 7 bases had no gene match. CDR1 is GTSNPN, CDR2 SVGIG, per germline (reference sequence). The CDR3 nucleotides are TGTGCCTGGAGCCATGGGGGGGTACACGAGCAGTACTTC. This translates into CAWSHGGVHEQYF.

The chain couples TRBV5-1 to TRBJ2-1; either TRBD1 or TRBD2 may supply D (5 bases each). Per germline, CDR1 SGHRS and CDR2 YFSETQ. The ends were cut back, 6 bases at V and 2 bases at J, with 18 bases in the middle. The CDR3 spans 16 residues. Written as DNA, the CDR3 is TGCGCCAGCACCCCAGACGGGGACCCTACCTACAATGAGCAGTTCTTC. Its protein product is CASTPDGDPTYNEQFF. The full variable domain, with the rest looked up from reference TRBV5-1 and TRBJ2-1, is KAGVTQTPRYLIKTRGQQVTLSCSPISGHRSVSWYQQTPGQGLQFLFEYFSETQRNKGNFPGRFSGRQFSNSRSEMNVSTLELGDSALYLCASTPDGDPTYNEQFFGPGTRLTVL.

The chain recombines TRBV27 with TRBJ2-7, with unresolved D. This CDR3 is 12 amino acids long. The V end was cut by 8 bases, the J end by 5 bases, with 13 bases between. Germline assignment: CDR1 MNHEY and CDR2 SMNVEV (reference sequence). Written as DNA, the CDR3 is TGTGCCAGCGGCATTTTGGGGAACGAGCAGTACTTC. Protein: CASGILGNEQYF.

The rearrangement uses TRBV7-3 and TRBJ1-2, with no clear D. Germline V gives CDR1 SGHTA, CDR2 FQGTGA. V gave up 4 bases and J gave up 5 bases, with 11 bases separating them. This CDR3 region has 13 residues. CDR3 loop: CASSSLSGYGYTF. In DNA, the CDR3 is TGTGCCAGCAGCTCCCTATCGGGGTATGGCTACACCTTC. Combining the CDR3 with reference TRBV7-3 and TRBJ1-2 gives the whole variable domain GAGVSQTPSNKVTEKGKYVELRCDPISGHTALYWYRQSLGQGPEFLIYFQGTGAADDSGLPNDRFFAVRPEGSVSTLKIQRTERGDSAVYLCASSSLSGYGYTFGSGTRLTVV.

This chain uses TRBV6-1 with TRBJ2-7; a possible D gene is TRBD2 (5 bases). V was clipped by 4 bases and J by 6 bases, with 13 bases between them. CDR3 length: 13 residues. Germline loops: CDR1 MNHNS, CDR2 SASEGT. The CDR3 sequence is CASSASERVEQYF. In DNA, the CDR3 is TGTGCCAGCAGTGCATCGGAGAGGGTCGAGCAGTACTTC.

The chain employs TRBV11-3 and TRBJ2-7; 8 bases are a match to TRBD1. Germline lookup yields CDR1 SGHNT and CDR2 YENEEA. V gave up 3 bases and J gave up 5 bases; unmatched junction bases: 6. This CDR3 has 14 residues. The CDR3: CASSFRDRPHEQYF. DNA for the CDR3: TGTGCCAGCAGCTTCCGGGACAGGCCCCACGAGCAGTACTTC.

V and J are TRBV6-5 and TRBJ2-1, with a weak D call TRBD2 (5 bases). The ends were cut back, 4 bases at V and 6 bases at J, with 13 bases in the middle. Germline CDR1 MNHEY, CDR2 SVGAGI. The CDR3 extends over 14 amino acids. CDR3 region: CASSLGRRGNEQFF. The CDR3 DNA reads TGTGCCAGCAGTTTGGGCCGCCGGGGCAATGAGCAGTTCTTC.

The chain uses TRBV7-9 and TRBJ1-1, with 7 bases matching TRBD1. Germline CDR1 is SEHNR and CDR2 is FQNEAQ (reference sequence). This CDR3 is built from 12 residues. With V trimmed by 3 bases and J by 7 bases, 2 bases remained unmatched. CDR3 region: CASSFHRGEAFF. Here the CDR3 DNA reads TGTGCCAGCAGCTTCCACAGGGGTGAAGCTTTCTTT. Complete variable domain (other parts from reference TRBV7-9 and TRBJ1-1): DTGVSQNPRHKITKRGQNVTFRCDPISEHNRLYWYRQTLGQGPEFLTYFQNEAQLEKSRLLSDRFSAERPKGSFSTLEIQRTEQGDSAMYLCASSFHRGEAFFGQGTRLTVV.

V gene TRBV4-2 combines with J gene TRBJ2-7; D gene uncertain. Trimming left V 0 bases short and J 5 bases short, with 14 bases between. The CDR3 consists of 15 residues. Germline CDR1 reads LGHNA; CDR2 reads YNFKEQ. The CDR3 region has the DNA TGTGCCAGCAGCCAAGAAATTGGGATCAGCCACGAGCAGTACTTC. It encodes CASSQEIGISHEQYF.

The rearrangement joins TRBV5-1 to TRBJ2-1, with 7 bases that match TRBD2. CDR3 size: 18 residues. The germline CDR1 and CDR2 sequences are SGHRS and YFSETQ. J lost 0 bases, V lost 4 bases, and 13 bases had no gene match. The CDR3 DNA follows: TGCGCCAGCAGCCAAGCCCCCCCGGGCGGGAGCTCCTACAATGAGCAGTTCTTC. Its translation: CASSQAPPGGSSYNEQFF.

V usage is TRBV6-5 and J usage is TRBJ2-7, with 9 bases that match TRBD2. Germline-derived CDR1 and CDR2 are MNHEY and SVGAGI. The ends lost 2 bases at V and 7 bases at J; junction bases unmatched: 6. The CDR3 runs to 14 residues. The CDR3 protein is CASSYGGRAREQYF. Written as DNA, the CDR3 is TGTGCCAGCAGTTACGGCGGGAGGGCCCGGGAGCAGTACTTC.

This chain joins TRBV2 and TRBJ2-3; 11 positions match TRBD2. The CDR3 totals 17 residues. J lost 3 bases, V lost 9 bases, and 14 bases had no gene match. The germline V gene encodes CDR1 SNHLY and CDR2 FYNNEI. CDR3 sequence (DNA): TGTGCCAGTGGTGGGGGACTAGCGGACGCTCGAACAGATACGCAGTATTTT. Translated: CASGGGLADARTDTQYF.

CDR3 nucleotide sequence: TGTGCCAGCAGTGCCGTTGGACCTTTAACCTACGAGCAGTACTTC. It specifies CASSAVGPLTYEQYF. The rearrangement joins TRBV6-1 to TRBJ2-7; D not resolved. Trimming stripped 4 bases from V and 2 bases from J, with 15 bases between. The CDR3 is 15 residues long. The germline V gene encodes CDR1 MNHNS and CDR2 SASEGT.

J is TRBJ1-2 and V is TRBV14, with TRBD1 identical over 8 bases. The CDR3 length is 17 residues. CDR1 is SGHDN and CDR2 is FVKESK in the germline V gene. With 0 bases clipped from V and 2 bases from J, the junction kept 8 bases outside the gene matches. The CDR3: CASSQDGKPGGNYGYTF. CDR3 in DNA: TGTGCCAGCAGCCAAGATGGAAAGCCAGGGGGCAACTATGGCTACACCTTC. Full variable domain (outside the CDR3, taken from reference TRBV14 and TRBJ1-2): EAGVTQFPSHSVIEKGQTVTLRCDPISGHDNLYWYRRVMGKEIKFLLHFVKESKQDESGMPNNRFLAERTGGTYSTLKVQPAELEDSGVYFCASSQDGKPGGNYGYTFGSGTRLTVV.

In DNA, the CDR3 is TGTGCCAGCAGCCAGGGACTAGCGGGAGTAAGTGAGCAGTTCTTC. Protein: CASSQGLAGVSEQFF. The chain carries TRBV7-8 and TRBJ2-1; 14 positions agree with TRBD2. V trimming: 5 bases; J trimming: 9 bases; junction bases outside the gene matches: 6. From germline, CDR1 is SGHVS and CDR2 FQNEAQ. This CDR3 is built from 15 residues. Using reference TRBV7-8 and TRBJ2-1 for the parts outside the CDR3, the full variable domain is GAGVSQSPRYKVAKRGQDVALRCDPISGHVSLFWYQQALGQGPEFLTYFQNEAQLDKSGLPSDRFFAERPEGSVSTLKIQRTQQEDSAVYLCASSQGLAGVSEQFFGPGTRLTVL.

This chain connects TRBV19 to TRBJ2-7; D unresolved. Germline CDR1 and CDR2: LNHDA and SQIVND (reference sequence). The CDR3 length is 15 residues. Trimming cost V 3 bases and J 3 bases, with 15 bases left between them. The CDR3 DNA is TGTGCCAGTAGTATTCGGTCAGGTCCACTCTACGAGCAGTACTTC. Amino acid sequence: CASSIRSGPLYEQYF.

The chain links TRBV27 to TRBJ2-1; D possibly corresponds to TRBD2 (5 bases). V lost 5 bases and J lost 6, with 20 bases in between. The length of the CDR3 is 16 residues. Germline CDR1 and CDR2: MNHEY and SMNVEV (reference sequence). The CDR3 loop is CASSADYLPRANEQFF. The CDR3 coding sequence is TGTGCCAGCAGTGCCGACTACCTGCCCCGAGCCAATGAGCAGTTCTTC.

The V gene is TRBV27, the J gene TRBJ2-5; 8 bases match TRBD1. The CDR3 runs 14 residues. Trimming at V came to 5 bases and at J to 5 bases, leaving 7 bases not matched to a gene. Germline V lookup: CDR1 MNHEY, CDR2 SMNVEV (reference sequence). CDR3 in amino acids: CASSLRGPRETQYF. As DNA, the CDR3 is TGTGCCAGCAGTCTCAGGGGGCCCCGGGAGACCCAGTACTTC.

The chain couples TRBV7-8 to TRBJ2-1, with 10 bases fitting TRBD1. V shed 3 bases, J shed 1 base, and the junction held 3 bases outside the gene matches. From germline, CDR1 is SGHVS and CDR2 FQNEAQ. The length of the CDR3 is 16 residues. The CDR3 loop reads CASSLRQGASYNEQFF. CDR3 DNA sequence: TGTGCCAGCAGCTTGAGACAGGGGGCGTCCTACAATGAGCAGTTCTTC. Full variable domain (missing parts from reference TRBV7-8 and TRBJ2-1): GAGVSQSPRYKVAKRGQDVALRCDPISGHVSLFWYQQALGQGPEFLTYFQNEAQLDKSGLPSDRFFAERPEGSVSTLKIQRTQQEDSAVYLCASSLRQGASYNEQFFGPGTRLTVL.

V gene TRBV5-4 combines with J gene TRBJ1-2; 8 bases match TRBD1. Germline CDR1 and CDR2: SGHNT and YYREEE (reference sequence). CDR3 length equals 14 residues. J was trimmed by 1 base and V by 6 bases; bases with no gene match: 5. In DNA, the CDR3 is TGTGCCAGCACCCTCAGGGGGCATAACTATGGCTACACCTTC. It encodes CASTLRGHNYGYTF.

V and J are TRBV7-9 and TRBJ2-5, with 10 positions matching TRBD2. V gave up 5 bases and J gave up 5 bases; unmatched junction bases: 14. This CDR3 is 17 amino acids long. Per germline, CDR1 SEHNR and CDR2 FQNEAQ (reference sequence). The CDR3 sequence: CASSPKNLAGDWETQYF. The CDR3 DNA sequence: TGTGCCAGCAGCCCCAAAAATCTAGCGGGAGACTGGGAGACCCAGTACTTC.

A note on this clone: The sample contains more than one DNA sequence encoding this CDR3. The genes are TRBV6-1 and TRBJ2-7; 10 nucleotides line up with TRBD1. The CDR3 consists of 15 residues. Germline trimming cut 1 base from V and 1 base from J; bases unmatched to any gene: 1. Germline V gives CDR1 MNHNS, CDR2 SASEGT. CDR3 nucleotides: TGTGCCAGCAGTGAAGGACAGGGGGCTTCCTACGAGCAGTACTTC. Encoded protein: CASSEGQGASYEQYF.

V is TRBV28 and J is TRBJ2-7; TRBD2 is a possible D gene (6 bases). Trimming cost V 2 bases and J 7 bases, with 18 bases left between them. The length of the CDR3 is 15 residues. Germline CDR1 is MDHEN and CDR2 is SYDVKM. The CDR3 nucleotides are TGTGCCAGCAGTTTAAGGGGAGGTCTCTTAGGGGAGCAGTACTTC. Protein sequence: CASSLRGGLLGEQYF.

The CDR3 sequence is CASSLIGSGNQPQHF. DNA of the CDR3: TGTGCCAGCAGCTTAATTGGTAGCGGCAATCAGCCCCAGCATTTT. The chain employs TRBV7-2 and TRBJ1-5; D not certain. The CDR3 extends over 15 amino acids. V lost 2 bases, J lost 2 bases, and 10 bases lay in between. Germline CDR1 reads SGHTA; CDR2 reads FQGNSA.

This clone was picked up one time. The chain employs TRBV28 and TRBJ1-1, with D unresolved. The CDR3 is 16 amino acids. Trimming took 3 bases from V and 1 from J, leaving 15 bases between them. CDR1 MDHEN and CDR2 SYDVKM come from the germline V gene. CDR3 in amino acids: CASSLSRVFGNTEAFF. The CDR3 DNA follows: TGTGCCAGCAGTTTGTCCCGGGTCTTCGGGAACACTGAAGCTTTCTTT.

The rearrangement links TRBV29-1 to TRBJ2-1; possibly TRBD2 for D (6 bases). Per the germline V gene, CDR1 is SQVTM and CDR2 is ANQGSEA. V gave up 7 bases and J gave up 4 bases, with 17 bases separating them. This CDR3 spans 14 amino acids. The DNA of the CDR3 is TGCAGCGCCTTCCGGGACTTAACATACAATGAGCAGTTCTTC. Translating gives CSAFRDLTYNEQFF.

V is TRBV5-4 and J is TRBJ2-1; 10 bases map to TRBD2. J was trimmed by 0 bases and V by 1 base; bases with no gene match: 10. There are 19 residues in the CDR3. The V gene's germline CDR1 is SGHNT and CDR2 YYREEE (reference sequence). CDR3 sequence reads: CASSLRSSGSWSSYNEQFF. Here the CDR3 DNA reads TGTGCCAGCAGCTTGAGGTCTAGCGGGAGCTGGAGCTCCTACAATGAGCAGTTCTTC.

This chain connects TRBV10-1 to TRBJ2-7; tentative D call: TRBD2 (5 bases). The germline CDR1 and CDR2 sequences are WNHNN and SYGVQD (reference sequence). The CDR3 is 19 residues long. Trimming took 2 bases from V and 1 from J, leaving 24 bases between them. CDR3 sequence (DNA): TGCGCCAGCAGTGAGCGGCCCGCGGTGGAACGGACTGGGTCCTACGAGCAGTACTTC. Residues: CASSERPAVERTGSYEQYF.

This chain uses TRBV29-1 with TRBJ1-1, with no clear D. Per the germline V gene, CDR1 is SQVTM and CDR2 is ANQGSEA. The length of the CDR3 is 11 residues. The germline V and J ends were trimmed by 3 bases and 8 bases, with 10 bases remaining between them. CDR3 sequence reads: CSVEVLREAFF. The CDR3 DNA follows: TGCAGCGTTGAGGTACTGAGGGAAGCTTTCTTT. Together with reference TRBV29-1 and TRBJ1-1, the CDR3 gives the full variable domain: SAVISQKPSRDICQRGTSLTIQCQVDSQVTMMFWYRQQPGQSLTLIATANQGSEATYESGFVIDKFPISRPNLTFSTLTVSNMSPEDSSIYLCSVEVLREAFFGQGTRLTVV.